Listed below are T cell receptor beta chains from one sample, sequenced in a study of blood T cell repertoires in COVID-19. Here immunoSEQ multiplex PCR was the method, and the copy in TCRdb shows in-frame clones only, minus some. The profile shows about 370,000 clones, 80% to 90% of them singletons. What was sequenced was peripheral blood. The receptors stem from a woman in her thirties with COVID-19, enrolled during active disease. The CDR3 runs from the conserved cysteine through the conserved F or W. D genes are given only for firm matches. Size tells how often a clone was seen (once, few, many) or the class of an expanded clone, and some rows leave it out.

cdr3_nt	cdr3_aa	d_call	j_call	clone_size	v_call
TGTGCCAGCAGGGCGAATGCGGGGTCACCCCTCCACTTT	CASRANAGSPLHF	.	TRBJ1-6	.	TRBV2
TGTGCCAGCTCACCACCCCTAGGAATTGCCTACGAGCAGTACTTC	CASSPPLGIAYEQYF	.	TRBJ2-7	.	TRBV18
TGTGCCAGCAGCTTATCGGACAGGGTGGGTTATGGCTACACCTTC	CASSLSDRVGYGYTF	TRBD1	TRBJ1-2	.	TRBV7-2
TGCAGCGTTGGGCCCGGGAGCTCCTACAATGAGCAGTTCTTC	CSVGPGSSYNEQFF	.	TRBJ2-1	.	TRBV29-1
TGCGCCAGCAGCCGGCGGGGCGGGGAGACCCAGTACTTC	CASSRRGGETQYF	.	TRBJ2-5	.	TRBV4-3
TGCGCCAGCAGCTTAGCCGGGCGGGGGGGGGAGACCCAGTACTTC	CASSLAGRGGETQYF	TRBD2	TRBJ2-5	.	TRBV5-1
TGTGCCAGCAGCTTGGTTCGGGGGTCGGGCACAGATACGCAGTATTTT	CASSLVRGSGTDTQYF	.	TRBJ2-3	.	TRBV5-6
TGTGCCAGCAGCGCTTCAGGCGTGGTGGGTCAGTACTTC	CASSASGVVGQYF	.	TRBJ2-4	.	TRBV7-2
TGCGCCAGCAGCTTGGGCCGGCTAGCGGGAGGCGATACGCAGTATTTT	CASSLGRLAGGDTQYF	TRBD2	TRBJ2-3	.	TRBV5-1
TGTGCCAGCAGCCAACGCGGACAGGGAACCTACGAGCAGTACTTC	CASSQRGQGTYEQYF	TRBD1	TRBJ2-7	.	TRBV3-1/TRBV3-2
TGTGCCATCAGCGCTTCTTCACGCGGGGGACCCGGGGGGGATACGCAGTATTTT	CAISASSRGGPGGDTQYF	TRBD2	TRBJ2-3	.	TRBV10-3
TGTGCCAGCACCCTAGCGGGAAGGGGAGAGACCCAGTACTTC	CASTLAGRGETQYF	TRBD2	TRBJ2-5	.	TRBV3-1/TRBV3-2
TGTGCCAGCAGCTTGGCCTCCGGGATCCTCTACAATGAGCAGTTCTTC	CASSLASGILYNEQFF	.	TRBJ2-1	.	TRBV5-4
TGCAGCGTTGAGGCGGGAGATACGCAGTATTTT	CSVEAGDTQYF	.	TRBJ2-3	.	TRBV29-1
TGTGCCAGCAGTTATACACGGGCGAACACCGGGGAGCTGTTTTTT	CASSYTRANTGELFF	.	TRBJ2-2	.	TRBV7-2
TGCAGCGTTGAGAGGCTACAGAACACTGAAGCTTTCTTT	CSVERLQNTEAFF	.	TRBJ1-1	.	TRBV29-1
TGTGCCAGCAGTTCTCTGACTACAGGGTGGACTAACTATGGCTACACCTTC	CASSSLTTGWTNYGYTF	.	TRBJ1-2	.	TRBV6-2/TRBV6-3
TGTGCCAGCAGCTTGGGTGGGAGCTCCTACGAGCAGTACTTC	CASSLGGSSYEQYF	.	TRBJ2-7	.	TRBV9
TGTGCCAGCAGCACGACTAGCGGGGACACCGGGGAGCTGTTTTTT	CASSTTSGDTGELFF	TRBD2	TRBJ2-2	.	TRBV7-2
TGTGCCAGCAGCTTCGCGCGGGAGGGCTTGAATGAGCAGTTCTTC	CASSFAREGLNEQFF	TRBD2	TRBJ2-1	.	TRBV7-2
TGTGCCACCGCCTCTAGCGGGAGGAACAATGAGCAGTTCTTC	CATASSGRNNEQFF	TRBD2	TRBJ2-1	.	TRBV24-1
TGTGCCAGTAGTAGTTCCGGTCCCGGGGAGCTGTTTTTT	CASSSSGPGELFF	.	TRBJ2-2	once	TRBV19
TGTGCCAGCAGCTTAGAGGGGATTGGCACAGATACGCAGTATTTT	CASSLEGIGTDTQYF	.	TRBJ2-3	.	TRBV7-2
TGTGCCAGCCGGCGGGACTCCTACGAGCAGTACTTC	CASRRDSYEQYF	.	TRBJ2-7	.	TRBV28
TGTGCCAGCAGCCCGGGGACAGGGGCCTACGAGCAGTACTTC	CASSPGTGAYEQYF	TRBD1	TRBJ2-7	.	TRBV14
TGTGCCAGTAGTCCCTTGACAGGGGTGGGGGAAAAACTGTTTTTT	CASSPLTGVGEKLFF	TRBD1	TRBJ1-4	.	TRBV19
TGTGCCAGCAGTTTTTCCCCACTAGCGGGAGACAATGAGCAGTTCTTC	CASSFSPLAGDNEQFF	TRBD2	TRBJ2-1	.	TRBV6-6
TGTGCCAGCAGCCGATCGACAGGGGAATCACCCCTCCACTTT	CASSRSTGESPLHF	TRBD1	TRBJ1-6	.	TRBV6-5
TGTGCCAGCAGCCAAGACCGGGAGACCCAGTACTTC	CASSQDRETQYF	.	TRBJ2-5	.	TRBV3-1/TRBV3-2
TGTGCCAGCAGTCCGCATAGGGGGTATAGTGGGTACAATGAGCAGTTCTTC	CASSPHRGYSGYNEQFF	.	TRBJ2-1	.	TRBV28
TGTGCCAGCAGTCCGTCCCGGGACAGGGTGAGGGGCAATCAGCCCCAGCATTTT	CASSPSRDRVRGNQPQHF	TRBD1	TRBJ1-5	.	TRBV6-2/TRBV6-3
TGTGCCAGCGGAGGTCCTGGAAACACCATATATTTT	CASGGPGNTIYF	.	TRBJ1-3	.	TRBV3-1/TRBV3-2
TGTGCCAGCAGCCAAGAAGCCGTATTGACCGGGGAGCTGTTTTTT	CASSQEAVLTGELFF	.	TRBJ2-2	once	TRBV3-1/TRBV3-2
TGTGCCAGCAGCTTAGGGCAGGGGGCGATTCAAGAGACCCAGTACTTC	CASSLGQGAIQETQYF	TRBD1	TRBJ2-5	.	TRBV11-2
TGTGCCATCAGAGAGACAGACCGAAACTATGGCTACACCTTC	CAIRETDRNYGYTF	.	TRBJ1-2	.	TRBV10-3
TGTGCCAGCAGCAATCCCGACAGGGGGTTAGCCAAAAACATTCAGTACTTC	CASSNPDRGLAKNIQYF	TRBD1	TRBJ2-4	once	TRBV11-2
TGTGCCAGTAGTACAAAGGGACAGAGGAGCCTAGGTCCCCTCCACTTT	CASSTKGQRSLGPLHF	TRBD1	TRBJ1-6	.	TRBV19
TGTGCCAGCAGCTTGGCGGGACAGGCGAACAATGAGCAGTTCTTC	CASSLAGQANNEQFF	TRBD1	TRBJ2-1	.	TRBV5-4
TGTGCCAGCAGTTACAGTGCAGGGCCGAACACTGAAGCTTTCTTT	CASSYSAGPNTEAFF	.	TRBJ1-1	.	TRBV6-2/TRBV6-3
TGTGCCAGCAGCAAAGCGAGTCGGACAAGGTACGAGCAGTACTTC	CASSKASRTRYEQYF	.	TRBJ2-7	.	TRBV21-1
TGCAGTGCTAGTGGGGGGGTCGACTATGGCTACACCTTC	CSASGGVDYGYTF	.	TRBJ1-2	.	TRBV20-1
TGTGCCAGCAGCCAAAGAGGGGGCACTGAAGCTTTCTTT	CASSQRGGTEAFF	.	TRBJ1-1	.	TRBV3-1/TRBV3-2
TGTGCCAGCAGTTACGGGCGGGGTCAGGGGAACACTGAAGCTTTCTTT	CASSYGRGQGNTEAFF	.	TRBJ1-1	.	TRBV6-5
TGTGCCAGCAGCTTGGGGGCAGGGGGCGAGGGCTATAATTCACCCCTCCACTTT	CASSLGAGGEGYNSPLHF	TRBD1	TRBJ1-6	.	TRBV5-6
TGTGCCAGCAGCTCCCCCCTAATAGCGGGAGGGTCCCACCCCGAGCAGTTCTTC	CASSSPLIAGGSHPEQFF	TRBD2	TRBJ2-1	.	TRBV7-2
TGTGCCAGCAGTTACCGACTGAGCTCTGGAAACACCATATATTTT	CASSYRLSSGNTIYF	.	TRBJ1-3	.	TRBV6-5
TGTGCCAGCAGCCAAAAAGAAGTCCCGGGGGGGAGACATCAGCCCCAGCATTTT	CASSQKEVPGGRHQPQHF	.	TRBJ1-5	.	TRBV4-2
TGTGCCAGCAGCCCTAGCGGGGGGATGGATACGCAGTATTTT	CASSPSGGMDTQYF	TRBD2	TRBJ2-3	.	TRBV7-9
TGTGCCTCGTCCACTAGCGGGAGGGCGAACAATGAGCAGTTCTTC	CASSTSGRANNEQFF	TRBD2	TRBJ2-1	.	TRBV10-3
TGTGCCACCAGCACCACTACGAGCTCCTATAATTCACCCCTCCACTTT	CATSTTTSSYNSPLHF	.	TRBJ1-6	once	TRBV15
TGCAGCGTCGAGGACAGGGTGTGGGGCTACACCTTC	CSVEDRVWGYTF	TRBD1	TRBJ1-2	.	TRBV29-1
TGTGCCAGCAAAATGGGACAGGGGGCCTACAATGAGCAGTTCTTC	CASKMGQGAYNEQFF	TRBD1	TRBJ2-1	.	TRBV5-4
TGTGCCAGCAGTGAGGTCAGGGGGCTGACTGAAGCTTTCTTT	CASSEVRGLTEAFF	TRBD1	TRBJ1-1	.	TRBV6-2/TRBV6-3
TGTGCCAGCAGCCAAGGCCCAGGGGTCAACAATTCACCCCTCCACTTT	CASSQGPGVNNSPLHF	.	TRBJ1-6	few	TRBV14
TGCGCCAGCAGCCGCCGAGGGGGATACAATGAGCAGTTCTTC	CASSRRGGYNEQFF	.	TRBJ2-1	.	TRBV4-3